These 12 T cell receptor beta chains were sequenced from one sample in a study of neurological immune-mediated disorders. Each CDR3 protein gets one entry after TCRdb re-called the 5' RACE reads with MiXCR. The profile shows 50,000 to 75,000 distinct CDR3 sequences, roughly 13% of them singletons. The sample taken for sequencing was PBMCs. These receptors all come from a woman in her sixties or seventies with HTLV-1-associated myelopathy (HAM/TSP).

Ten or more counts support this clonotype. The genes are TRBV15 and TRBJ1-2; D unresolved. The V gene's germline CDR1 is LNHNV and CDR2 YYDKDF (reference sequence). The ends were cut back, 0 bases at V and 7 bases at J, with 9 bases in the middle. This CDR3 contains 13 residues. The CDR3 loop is CATSRDSEFGYTF. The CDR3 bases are TGTGCCACCAGCAGAGATAGTGAATTTGGCTACACCTTC.

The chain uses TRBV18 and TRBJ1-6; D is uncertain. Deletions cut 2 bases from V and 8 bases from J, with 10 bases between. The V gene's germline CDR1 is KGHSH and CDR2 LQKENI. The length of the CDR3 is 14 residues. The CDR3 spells CASSPKGLDSPLHF. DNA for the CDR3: TGTGCCAGCTCACCAAAGGGTTTGGATTCACCCCTCCACTTT. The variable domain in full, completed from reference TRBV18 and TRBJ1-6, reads NAGVMQNPRHLVRRRGQEARLRCSPMKGHSHVYWYRQLPEEGLKFMVYLQKENIIDESGMPKERFSAEFPKEGPSILRIQQVVRGDSAAYFCASSPKGLDSPLHFGNGTRLTVT.

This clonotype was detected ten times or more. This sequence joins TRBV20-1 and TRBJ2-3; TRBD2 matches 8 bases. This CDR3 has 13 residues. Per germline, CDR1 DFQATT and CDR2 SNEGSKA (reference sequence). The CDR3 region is CSGLAGFTDTQYF. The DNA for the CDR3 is TGCAGCGGGTTAGCGGGATTCACAGATACGCAGTATTTT.

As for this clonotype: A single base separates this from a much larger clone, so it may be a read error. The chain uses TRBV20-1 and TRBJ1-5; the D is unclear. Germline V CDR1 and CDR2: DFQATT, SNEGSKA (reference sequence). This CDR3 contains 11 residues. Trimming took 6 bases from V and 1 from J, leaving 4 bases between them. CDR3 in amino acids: CSAVSNQPQHF. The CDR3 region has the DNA TGCAGTGCCGTGAGCAATCAGCCCCAGCATTTT.

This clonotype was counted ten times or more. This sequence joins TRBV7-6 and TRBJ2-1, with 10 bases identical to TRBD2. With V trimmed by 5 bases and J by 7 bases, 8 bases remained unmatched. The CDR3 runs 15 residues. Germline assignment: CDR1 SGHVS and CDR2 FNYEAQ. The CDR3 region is CASSPGRAGGNEQFF. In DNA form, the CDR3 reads TGTGCCAGCAGCCCCGGGAGAGCGGGAGGGAATGAGCAGTTCTTC.

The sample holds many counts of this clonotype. CDR3 loop: CASRRTGGARTGELFF. The CDR3 coding sequence is TGTGCCAGCAGGAGGACAGGGGGCGCGCGAACCGGGGAGCTGTTTTTT. The J gene is TRBJ2-2, the V gene TRBV6-1, with 11 positions matching TRBD1. The junction had 8 bases not matched to a gene; V was cut back by 6 bases and J by 5 bases. CDR3 length: 16 amino acids. Per germline, CDR1 MNHNS and CDR2 SASEGT.

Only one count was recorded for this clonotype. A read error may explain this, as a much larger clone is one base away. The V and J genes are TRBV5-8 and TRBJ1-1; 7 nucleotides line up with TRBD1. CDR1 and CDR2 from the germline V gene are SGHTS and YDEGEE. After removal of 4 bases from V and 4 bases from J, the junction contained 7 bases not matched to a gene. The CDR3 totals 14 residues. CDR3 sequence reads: CASSMGRTGTEAFF. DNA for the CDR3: TGTGCCAGCAGCATGGGAAGGACAGGCACTGAAGCTTTCTTT.

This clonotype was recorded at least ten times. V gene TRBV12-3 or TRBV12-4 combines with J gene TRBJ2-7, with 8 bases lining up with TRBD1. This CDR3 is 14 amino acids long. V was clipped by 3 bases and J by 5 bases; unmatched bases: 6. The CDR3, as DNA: TGTGCCAGCAGTTTTGTGGACAGGGTTCACGAGCAGTACTTC. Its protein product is CASSFVDRVHEQYF.

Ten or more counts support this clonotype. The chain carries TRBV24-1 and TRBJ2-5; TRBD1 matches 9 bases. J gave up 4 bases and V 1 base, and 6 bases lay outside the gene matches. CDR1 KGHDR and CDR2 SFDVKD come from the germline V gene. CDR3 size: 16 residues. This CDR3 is CATSDFGRQGVETQYF. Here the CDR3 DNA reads TGTGCCACCAGTGATTTCGGCAGACAGGGGGTAGAGACCCAGTACTTC.

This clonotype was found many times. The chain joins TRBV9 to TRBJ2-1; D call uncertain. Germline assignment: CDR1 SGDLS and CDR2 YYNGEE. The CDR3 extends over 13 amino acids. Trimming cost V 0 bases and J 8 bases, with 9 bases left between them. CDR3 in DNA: TGTGCCAGCAGCGTAGGGCTTGTGGATGAGCAGTTCTTC. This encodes CASSVGLVDEQFF.

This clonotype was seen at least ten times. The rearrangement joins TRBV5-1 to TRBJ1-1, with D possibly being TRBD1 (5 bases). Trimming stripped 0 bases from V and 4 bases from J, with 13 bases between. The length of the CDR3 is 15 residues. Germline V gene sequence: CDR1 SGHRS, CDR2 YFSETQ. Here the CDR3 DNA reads TGCGCCAGCAGCTTGGCCGACAGCGGGGTCACTGAAGCTTTCTTT. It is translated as CASSLADSGVTEAFF.

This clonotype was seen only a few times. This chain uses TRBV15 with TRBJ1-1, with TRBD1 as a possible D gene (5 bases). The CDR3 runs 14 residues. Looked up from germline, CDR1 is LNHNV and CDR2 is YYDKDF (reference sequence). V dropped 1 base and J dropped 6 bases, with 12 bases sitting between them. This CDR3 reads CATSRVSGSPEAFF. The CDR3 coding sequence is TGTGCCACCAGCAGAGTTTCAGGGTCCCCTGAAGCTTTCTTT.